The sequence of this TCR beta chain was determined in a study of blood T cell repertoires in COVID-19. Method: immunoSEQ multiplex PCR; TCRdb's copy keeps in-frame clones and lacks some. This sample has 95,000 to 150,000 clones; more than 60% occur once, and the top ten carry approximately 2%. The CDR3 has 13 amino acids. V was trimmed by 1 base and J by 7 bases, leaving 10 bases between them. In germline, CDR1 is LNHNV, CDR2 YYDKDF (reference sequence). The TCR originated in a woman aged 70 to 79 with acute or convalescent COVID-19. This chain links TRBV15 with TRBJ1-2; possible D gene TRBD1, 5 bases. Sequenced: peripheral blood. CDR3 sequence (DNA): TGTGCCACCAGCAGAGTGGCAGGGTCTGGCTACACCTTC. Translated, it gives CATSRVAGSGYTF.